This T cell receptor (beta chain) was documented in a study of T cell changes during pregnancy in multiple sclerosis. CDR3 length: 12 amino acids. Trimming pared 4 bases from V and 2 bases from J, leaving 5 bases between. The germline CDR1 and CDR2 sequences are SGDLS and YYNGEE. TCRdb keeps only in-frame clones here, not all; method: immunoSEQ multiplex PCR. The table has 45,000 to 55,000 clones, around 92% seen once. This chain connects TRBV9 to TRBJ2-3; D is unresolved. Here the sequenced sample was CD4+ T cells from peripheral blood mononuclear cells, taken after pregnancy. The clonotype originates from a female donor in good health, enrolled as a control in a pregnancy study. CDR3 protein: CASSPSTDTQYF. The CDR3 DNA reads as TGTGCCAGCAGCCCGTCCACAGATACGCAGTATTTT.